The present TCR beta chain was sequenced within a study of shared clonotypes between healthy human individuals (dated by TCRdb to 2020 to 2022). For the wider study: The cohort included three men and a couple of women between 18 and 49 years of age. For each donor, CD4 naive and CD4 memory were each given three plates, CD8 naive was given two plates, and CD8 memory was given one plate. Blood TCR repertoires of roughly five healthy adults were deeply sequenced to estimate repertoire size and the extent of clonotype sharing between individuals. To increase sequencing depth and limit assay-specific biases, TCR repertoire library preparation and sequencing were carried out by different laboratories using diverse techniques. Per donor, leukapheresis produced somewhere between about 0.8 and 9 billion PBMCs.

Results the study describes overall, beyond this receptor: Pairwise subsampling indicated that sequencing depth was expected to affect the degree of clonotype sharing among donors. When a few donors were compared, the shared fraction of clonotypes was roughly 5% for naive CD4, about 4% for naive CD8, 2% to 2.5% for memory CD4, and 0.35% to 0.4% for memory CD8. Incomplete sequencing was indicated by rarefaction of sorted-subset datasets, despite the large sequencing depth. Because the study included only a small number of donors, the genetic and exposure-history diversity represented was limited. Compared with non-shared clonotypes, clonotypes shared by all four sorted-subset donors had higher generation probabilities. Sampling was restricted to blood, and TCR repertoires in tissue are likely to differ from TCR repertoires in blood. Naive subsets generally had larger estimated clonotype richness than memory subsets.

Between the V and J ends, shortened by 7 bases and 6 bases respectively, the junction contains 24 bases. Including cysteine and phenylalanine, the CDR3 has 17 amino acids. Only the CDR3 region is kept as DNA, spanning 51 bases read in frame from base 1. The germline V gene encodes CDR1 MDHEN and CDR2 SYDVKM. Using the deep immunoSEQ assay, multiplex PCR amplified TCR CDR3 regions from genomic DNA. Extracted genomic DNA from each cell subset was distributed evenly across all wells of several immunoSEQ 96-well plates, and each plate was treated as a replicate. For sorted subsets, about 210 ng of genomic DNA, equivalent to about 30,000 T cell genomes, went into each replicate PCR. The purified libraries were quantified using a Qubit 3.0 fluorometer, sized with a Bioanalyzer 2100, and then quantified again using the KAPA Library Quantification kit. A separate single-read 150-cycle Illumina NextSeq 550 flow cell was used to sequence each immunoSEQ 96-well plate. Per the original workflow: The immunoSEQ output contained only junctional sequences without quality scores, so filtering could not match that applied to full-length reads. To assign V/J genes and CDR3, sequences were annotated against IMGT germline references using PyIR, a Python wrapper for IgBLAST v1.9. Any read was removed if the V/J assignment was weak (E-value above 1e-6), the CDR3 was missing, or the read contained stop codons, out-of-frame junctions, or ambiguous translated residues. V3J clonotypes were defined as sequences sharing the same inferred V gene, J gene, and CDR3 amino acid sequence. The percentage overlap between two repertoires was calculated by dividing the number of shared unique clonotypes by the size of the smaller repertoire. Richness of each repertoire was evaluated using RTK rarefaction, the Chao1 estimator, and Recon v2.1 estimates of unobserved clonotypes. Generation probabilities for all TCRbeta clonotypes obtained by the gDNA method from a handful of donors were computed using OLGA. TCRdb stores this immuneACCESS table with in-frame sequences only. Part of the clones is absent; in the studies checked, under half of the shortfall reflects unresolved V genes, and no reason is known for the rest. From that table come the V and J calls and clone size; the DNA was used to work out D and trimming. The sample data list some 2.1 million clones, and around 93% of these were observed just once. 1.5% to 2% of the sample is taken by the ten largest.

With respect to this clone: The clone's antigen remains unknown. Base qualities are missing; no much larger clone stands one base away.

CD8 naive samples consisted of CD45RO-negative cells that were positively selected for CCR7, yielding a CD45RA+CCR7+ population without TemRA cells. The donors were healthy, HIV-negative adults with no recently reported acute infections or vaccinations. Every donor was a Caucasian adult residing in Nashville, Tennessee, USA. Blood was obtained by leukapheresis, after which PBMCs were separated by Ficoll-Histopaque density gradient centrifugation and cryopreserved in liquid nitrogen vapor phase. Analytical flow cytometry was used to check the purity and quantity of every magnetically sorted T cell population. Each sorted fraction had its genomic DNA isolated and then quantified by UV absorbance on a Nanodrop 2000c.

The TCR comes from a man aged 18 to 35 in good health. Some clones in this sample may be carry-over from other donors' samples. The chain is encoded by TRBV28 joined to TRBJ2-2, and the D gene may be TRBD1, 5 bases matching. The sample consisted of naive CD8+ T cells from PBMCs. According to the study, the label for this sample's cell subset or site signals: CD45RA+CCR7+. The CDR3 reads as follows: CASNTKTGTPSAGELFF. In nucleotide form, the sequence is TGTGCCAGCAACACCAAAACAGGCACTCCTTCGGCCGGGGAGCTGTTTTTT.